This entry lists 22 T cell receptor beta chains sequenced from one sample in a study of shared clonotypes between healthy human individuals. Produced via immunoSEQ multiplex PCR; TCRdb's table is partial and in-frame only. The sample includes hundreds of thousands of clones, around 67% of them seen just once. The sample taken for sequencing was memory CD4+ T cells sorted from blood. The subset: CD45RA-negative fraction. The receptor source for this set is a young man in good health.

This clone appeared a few times. The CDR3 spells CASSLAGNTGELFF. CDR3 sequence (DNA): TGTGCCAGCAGCCTAGCGGGAAACACCGGGGAGCTGTTTTTT. The V call is TRBV9, the J call TRBJ2-2; 9 positions match TRBD2. The CDR3 is 14 amino acids. Germline CDR1 SGDLS, CDR2 YYNGEE. After removal of 4 bases from V and 2 bases from J, the junction contained 0 bases not matched to a gene.

The J gene is TRBJ1-2, the V gene TRBV28; D ambiguous. CDR1 is MDHEN, CDR2 SYDVKM, per germline. This CDR3 comprises 11 residues. V lost 10 bases and J 8 bases, leaving 14 bases between the germline ends. The CDR3 nucleotides read TGTGCCACCCTAGCGGACGGGGGCTACACCTTC. Translated, it gives CATLADGGYTF.

The DNA for the CDR3 is TGTGCCAGTAGCTCCAGGGACGCCAAAAACATTCAGTACTTC. This translates into CASSSRDAKNIQYF. J is TRBJ2-4 and V is TRBV19; D may correspond to TRBD1 or TRBD2 (5 bases each). Trimming removed 6 bases at V and 1 base at J, with 10 bases between. The germline CDR1 and CDR2 sequences are LNHDA and SQIVND (reference sequence). CDR3 size: 14 residues. Complete variable domain (other parts from reference TRBV19 and TRBJ2-4): DGGITQSPKYLFRKEGQNVTLSCEQNLNHDAMYWYRQDPGQGLRLIYYSQIVNDFQKGDIAEGYSVSREKKESFPLTVTSAQKNPTAFYLCASSSRDAKNIQYFGAGTRLSVL.

The chain recombines TRBV2 with TRBJ2-1; D perhaps matches TRBD2 (5 bases). This CDR3 comprises 15 residues. Per the germline V gene, CDR1 is SNHLY and CDR2 is FYNNEI. The V and J ends lost 4 bases and 2 bases respectively, with 12 bases between them. Here the CDR3 reads CASSVPTGTYNEQFF. Written as DNA, the CDR3 is TGTGCCAGCAGTGTACCAACGGGAACCTACAATGAGCAGTTCTTC. Looking up the rest from reference TRBV2 and TRBJ2-1 gives the full variable domain: EPEVTQTPSHQVTQMGQEVILRCVPISNHLYFYWYRQILGQKVEFLVSFYNNEISEKSEIFDDQFSVERPDGSNFTLKIRSTKLEDSAMYFCASSVPTGTYNEQFFGPGTRLTVL.

The chain has TRBV4-1 and TRBJ2-3; 7 nucleotides align to TRBD2. CDR3 size: 17 residues. The germline gives CDR1 MGHRA, CDR2 YSYEKL. V gave up 0 bases and J gave up 4 bases; unmatched junction bases: 10. The CDR3 region has the DNA TGCGCCAGCAGCCAAGAAGGGAGGGCGAGGGGCCCAGATACGCAGTATTTT. This encodes CASSQEGRARGPDTQYF.

The chain employs TRBV2 and TRBJ2-3, with 16 nucleotides matching TRBD2. The CDR3 sequence is 19 residues long. Germline lookup yields CDR1 SNHLY and CDR2 FYNNEI. V was clipped by 3 bases and J by 3 bases; unmatched bases: 9. The CDR3 DNA follows: TGTGCCAGCAGTGACCGTGTCGGGACTAGCGGGAGGGTTACAGATACGCAGTATTTT. The encoded protein is CASSDRVGTSGRVTDTQYF.

This clone was recorded a few times. The CDR3 DNA sequence: TGTGCCAGCAGTTTAGATCCAGGGACGAACACCGGGGAGCTGTTTTTT. This encodes CASSLDPGTNTGELFF. This chain uses TRBV27 with TRBJ2-2; tentative D call: TRBD1 (5 bases). This CDR3 is built from 16 residues. Germline CDR1 and CDR2: MNHEY and SMNVEV (reference sequence). V was clipped by 2 bases and J by 0 bases, with 10 bases between them.

The CDR3 region has the DNA TGTGCCAGCAGTGAATTTGGGCAGGACCTCACTGGCTACACCTTC. Translation: CASSEFGQDLTGYTF. This chain links TRBV6-1 with TRBJ1-2; D ambiguous. Germline V gene sequence: CDR1 MNHNS, CDR2 SASEGT. The ends were cut back, 2 bases at V and 7 bases at J, with 17 bases in the middle. CDR3 length equals 15 residues.

The rearrangement joins TRBV5-1 to TRBJ2-7, with a weak D call TRBD1 (7 bases). Germline V gene sequence: CDR1 SGHRS, CDR2 YFSETQ. This CDR3 region has 16 residues. Trimming removed 1 base at V and 1 base at J, with 15 bases between. CDR3 protein: CASSLNAGQRSYEQYF. CDR3 in DNA: TGCGCCAGCAGCTTGAATGCGGGACAGAGATCCTACGAGCAGTACTTC.

On this clone: Within the sample, other DNA sequences also encode this same CDR3. V and J are TRBV5-1 and TRBJ2-7, with D unclear. This CDR3 is built from 12 residues. Looked up from germline, CDR1 is SGHRS and CDR2 is YFSETQ. V lost 0 bases and J lost 4, with 5 bases in between. CDR3 in amino acids: CASSLEGYEQYF. Here the CDR3 DNA reads TGCGCCAGCAGCTTGGAAGGGTACGAGCAGTACTTC. Combining the CDR3 with reference TRBV5-1 and TRBJ2-7 gives the whole variable domain KAGVTQTPRYLIKTRGQQVTLSCSPISGHRSVSWYQQTPGQGLQFLFEYFSETQRNKGNFPGRFSGRQFSNSRSEMNVSTLELGDSALYLCASSLEGYEQYFGPGTRLTVT.

This clone was seen a single time. V and J are TRBV2 and TRBJ2-7; 7 bases align to TRBD2. Looked up from germline, CDR1 is SNHLY and CDR2 is FYNNEI. There are 12 residues in the CDR3. The CDR3 protein is CDLPGGWYEQYF. The CDR3 nucleotides read TGTGACCTCCCCGGGGGGTGGTACGAGCAGTACTTC.

The rearrangement joins TRBV7-2 to TRBJ2-7, with D possibly TRBD1 on 5 matching bases. CDR3 size: 13 residues. From germline, CDR1 is SGHTA and CDR2 FQGNSA. V lost 4 bases and J lost 2, with 9 bases in between. CDR3: CASSWGGTYEQYF. CDR3 nucleotides: TGTGCCAGCAGCTGGGGCGGTACCTACGAGCAGTACTTC.

The chain has TRBV20-1 and TRBJ2-4; TRBD2 might be the D (5 bases). CDR3 length equals 11 residues. The germline V gene encodes CDR1 DFQATT and CDR2 SNEGSKA (reference sequence). CDR3 sequence reads: CSSPGENIQYF. CDR3 DNA: TGCAGCTCTCCCGGGGAAAACATTCAGTACTTC.

A note on this clone: The identical CDR3 is also encoded by other nucleotide sequences in the sample. This chain connects TRBV25-1 to TRBJ2-5; D uncertain. The CDR3 consists of 12 residues. Germline V gives CDR1 MGHDK, CDR2 SYGVNS. Trimming shortened V by 3 bases and J by 5 bases, and 7 bases separated the two germline ends. Here the CDR3 reads CASSELGETQYF. The CDR3 coding sequence is TGTGCCAGCAGTGAGTTGGGTGAGACCCAGTACTTC.

In its sample, this clone was seen a few times. The chain recombines TRBV7-2 with TRBJ1-4; D unresolved. CDR1 is SGHTA, CDR2 FQGNSA, per germline. The CDR3 is 14 amino acids. Trimming removed 1 base from V and 7 bases from J, with 10 bases in between. CDR3: CASSLEAGVEKLFF. CDR3 nucleotides: TGTGCCAGCAGCTTAGAGGCCGGGGTTGAAAAACTGTTTTTT.

The J gene is TRBJ2-5, the V gene TRBV5-4; a possible D gene is TRBD1 (5 bases). V dropped 2 bases and J dropped 1 base, with 9 bases sitting between them. CDR3 size: 14 residues. In germline, CDR1 is SGHNT, CDR2 YYREEE (reference sequence). The CDR3 loop is CASSFRQGQETQYF. DNA of the CDR3: TGTGCCAGCAGCTTTAGGCAGGGCCAAGAGACCCAGTACTTC. The whole variable domain, filled in from reference TRBV5-4 and TRBJ2-5, reads ETGVTQSPTHLIKTRGQQVTLRCSSQSGHNTVSWYQQALGQGPQFIFQYYREEENGRGNFPPRFSGLQFPNYSSELNVNALELDDSALYLCASSFRQGQETQYFGPGTRLLVL.

CDR3 DNA sequence: TGTGCCATCAGTGTGGAGCCACGCTACGAGCAGTACTTC. Amino acids: CAISVEPRYEQYF. The V gene is TRBV10-3, the J gene TRBJ2-7; D gene ambiguous. V lost 4 bases and J 3 bases, leaving 10 bases between the germline ends. The CDR3 consists of 13 residues. From germline, CDR1 is ENHRY and CDR2 SYGVKD.

V is TRBV14 and J is TRBJ2-1, with 9 positions matching TRBD2. Germline V gives CDR1 SGHDN, CDR2 FVKESK. J was trimmed by 4 bases and V by 1 base; bases with no gene match: 8. CDR3 size: 17 residues. Here the CDR3 reads CASSQGGASGVYNEQFF. As DNA, the CDR3 is TGTGCCAGCAGCCAAGGGGGGGCTAGCGGGGTATACAATGAGCAGTTCTTC. Full variable domain (remainder filled in from reference TRBV14 and TRBJ2-1): EAGVTQFPSHSVIEKGQTVTLRCDPISGHDNLYWYRRVMGKEIKFLLHFVKESKQDESGMPNNRFLAERTGGTYSTLKVQPAELEDSGVYFCASSQGGASGVYNEQFFGPGTRLTVL.

The V call is TRBV7-7, the J call TRBJ2-5, with D uncertain. With 5 bases removed from V and 5 bases from J, the gap between germline ends came to 15 bases. The CDR3 extends over 14 amino acids. In germline, CDR1 is SSHAT, CDR2 FNYEAQ (reference sequence). The CDR3 region has the DNA TGTGCCAGCAGCCCAACGAACATCGAGGAGACCCAGTACTTC. Translating it yields CASSPTNIEETQYF.

The chain couples TRBV10-1 to TRBJ2-4; 7 bases are a match to TRBD2. V lost 4 bases, J lost 4 bases, and 4 bases stayed unmatched. CDR3 length equals 14 residues. Germline values: CDR1 WNHNN, CDR2 SYGVQD (reference sequence). CDR3 DNA: TGCGCCAGCAGTGGAGCGGGGATGAAAAACATTCAGTACTTC. Its protein is CASSGAGMKNIQYF.

This chain connects TRBV5-1 to TRBJ2-3; D gene uncertain. The CDR3 runs 14 residues. Per the germline V gene, CDR1 is SGHRS and CDR2 is YFSETQ. Trimming cost V 0 bases and J 6 bases, with 11 bases left between them. The CDR3 loop is CASSLGPAGDTQYF. In nucleotides, the CDR3 is TGCGCCAGCAGCTTGGGGCCCGCCGGGGATACGCAGTATTTT. Together with reference TRBV5-1 and TRBJ2-3, the CDR3 gives the full variable domain: KAGVTQTPRYLIKTRGQQVTLSCSPISGHRSVSWYQQTPGQGLQFLFEYFSETQRNKGNFPGRFSGRQFSNSRSEMNVSTLELGDSALYLCASSLGPAGDTQYFGPGTRLTVL.

The rearrangement joins TRBV30 to TRBJ2-7; D call uncertain. The V gene lost 1 base and the J gene lost 2 bases, with 9 bases spanning the gap. Germline V CDR1 and CDR2: GTSNPN, SVGIG (reference sequence). CDR3 length: 13 amino acids. The CDR3 sequence: CAWSAQDPYEQYF. In DNA form, the CDR3 reads TGTGCCTGGAGTGCGCAGGACCCCTACGAGCAGTACTTC.